These T cell receptor beta chains were read from a single sample in a study of shared clonotypes between healthy human individuals. Produced via immunoSEQ multiplex PCR; TCRdb's table is partial and in-frame only. The table lists about 1,800,000 clones, 85% to 95% of them singletons. Sequencing input: naive CD8+ T cells sorted from blood. Receptors were obtained from a man aged 18 to 30 in good health. CDR3s include the opening cysteine and the closing phenylalanine or tryptophan. The order of the fields is V gene, clone size, D gene, J gene, CDR3 protein, CDR3 DNA. A D gene is named only where the DNA matches it firmly. Size values are once, few and many counts, or a class for expanded clones, and some rows have none.

v_call: TRBV25-1
clone_size: NA
d_call: NA
j_call: TRBJ2-5
cdr3_aa: CASSWAEGKTQYF
cdr3_nt: TGTGCCAGCAGTTGGGCAGAAGGAAAGACCCAGTACTTC

v_call: TRBV19
clone_size: NA
d_call: NA
j_call: TRBJ2-7
cdr3_aa: CASSENAYPYEQYF
cdr3_nt: TGTGCCAGTAGTGAAAACGCCTACCCCTACGAGCAGTACTTC

v_call: TRBV27
clone_size: NA
d_call: TRBD2
j_call: TRBJ2-7
cdr3_aa: CASSLSFAGGDYEQYF
cdr3_nt: TGTGCCAGCAGTTTATCTTTTGCGGGAGGGGACTACGAGCAGTACTTC

v_call: TRBV7-6
clone_size: NA
d_call: NA
j_call: TRBJ2-7
cdr3_aa: CASSLAGGDEQYF
cdr3_nt: TGTGCCAGCAGCTTAGCGGGTGGGGACGAGCAGTACTTC

v_call: TRBV9
clone_size: NA
d_call: TRBD2
j_call: TRBJ2-5
cdr3_aa: CASSVSFLAGVLQEDPQYF
cdr3_nt: TGTGCCAGCAGCGTTTCCTTTCTAGCGGGGGTCCTCCAAGAGGACCCACAGTACTTC

v_call: TRBV28
clone_size: few
d_call: NA
j_call: TRBJ1-1
cdr3_aa: CASRASGAFF
cdr3_nt: TGTGCCAGCAGGGCTTCGGGGGCTTTCTTT

v_call: TRBV28
clone_size: NA
d_call: TRBD1
j_call: TRBJ2-7
cdr3_aa: CASSYGQGEQYF
cdr3_nt: TGTGCCAGCAGTTACGGACAGGGCGAGCAGTACTTC

v_call: TRBV4-3
clone_size: once
d_call: NA
j_call: TRBJ2-3
cdr3_aa: CASSQEQLGRESTDTQYF
cdr3_nt: TGCGCCAGCAGCCAAGAACAGCTAGGTCGGGAAAGCACAGATACGCAGTATTTT

v_call: TRBV5-1
clone_size: NA
d_call: NA
j_call: TRBJ2-3
cdr3_aa: CASSHAGHPDTQYF
cdr3_nt: TGCGCCAGCAGCCACGCGGGACATCCAGATACGCAGTATTTT

v_call: TRBV6-1
clone_size: once
d_call: TRBD2
j_call: TRBJ2-7
cdr3_aa: CASSEGTSGYEQYF
cdr3_nt: TGTGCCAGCAGTGAAGGGACTAGCGGCTACGAGCAGTACTTC

v_call: TRBV6-1
clone_size: NA
d_call: NA
j_call: TRBJ2-7
cdr3_aa: CASSERGGGGRYEQYF
cdr3_nt: TGTGCCAGCAGTGAAAGGGGCGGAGGGGGCAGGTACGAGCAGTACTTC

v_call: TRBV7-2
clone_size: NA
d_call: NA
j_call: TRBJ2-3
cdr3_aa: CASSLVPGADTQYF
cdr3_nt: TGTGCCAGCAGCTTAGTCCCAGGGGCAGATACGCAGTATTTT

v_call: TRBV2
clone_size: once
d_call: NA
j_call: TRBJ1-2
cdr3_aa: CASRGTNYGYTF
cdr3_nt: TGTGCCAGCCGAGGAACTAACTATGGCTACACCTTC

v_call: TRBV2
clone_size: once
d_call: NA
j_call: TRBJ2-5
cdr3_aa: CASKESGWQETQYF
cdr3_nt: TGTGCCAGCAAGGAGAGCGGCTGGCAAGAGACCCAGTACTTC

v_call: TRBV30
clone_size: NA
d_call: NA
j_call: TRBJ2-6
cdr3_aa: CAWDGANVLTF
cdr3_nt: TGTGCCTGGGATGGGGCCAACGTCCTGACTTTC

v_call: TRBV7-9
clone_size: NA
d_call: TRBD2
j_call: TRBJ2-5
cdr3_aa: CASSPGLAGSGGTQYF
cdr3_nt: TGTGCCAGCAGCCCAGGACTAGCGGGGTCGGGGGGGACCCAGTACTTC

v_call: TRBV9
clone_size: NA
d_call: NA
j_call: TRBJ1-1
cdr3_aa: CASSPYKDTEAFF
cdr3_nt: TGTGCCAGCAGCCCATATAAAGACACTGAAGCTTTCTTT

v_call: TRBV13
clone_size: NA
d_call: TRBD2
j_call: TRBJ2-5
cdr3_aa: CASSFSSGGIQETQYF
cdr3_nt: TGTGCCAGCAGCTTTTCTAGCGGGGGGATCCAAGAGACCCAGTACTTC

v_call: TRBV6-5
clone_size: NA
d_call: NA
j_call: TRBJ1-5
cdr3_aa: CASSYTGSGQPQHF
cdr3_nt: TGTGCCAGCAGTTACACTGGATCTGGACAGCCCCAGCATTTT

v_call: TRBV4-1
clone_size: NA
d_call: TRBD1
j_call: TRBJ2-7
cdr3_aa: CASSQPGQGTHEQYF
cdr3_nt: TGCGCCAGCAGCCAACCGGGACAGGGGACCCACGAGCAGTACTTC

v_call: TRBV7-9
clone_size: NA
d_call: TRBD2
j_call: TRBJ2-5
cdr3_aa: CASSLVAASGRETQYF
cdr3_nt: TGTGCCAGCAGCTTAGTGGCGGCTAGCGGGAGAGAGACCCAGTACTTC

v_call: TRBV28
clone_size: NA
d_call: NA
j_call: TRBJ1-5
cdr3_aa: CASSLSPPQHF
cdr3_nt: TGTGCCAGCAGTTTATCACCGCCCCAGCATTTT

v_call: TRBV7-2
clone_size: NA
d_call: NA
j_call: TRBJ2-7
cdr3_aa: CASSRAGVSYEQYF
cdr3_nt: TGTGCCAGCAGCCGCGCCGGTGTCTCCTACGAGCAGTACTTC

v_call: TRBV28
clone_size: NA
d_call: NA
j_call: TRBJ2-2
cdr3_aa: CASRIRGAGELFF
cdr3_nt: TGTGCCAGCAGGATTAGGGGTGCCGGGGAGCTGTTTTTT

v_call: TRBV9
clone_size: NA
d_call: TRBD1
j_call: TRBJ2-1
cdr3_aa: CASSVRTGGAINEQFF
cdr3_nt: TGTGCCAGCAGCGTACGGACAGGGGGCGCGATAAATGAGCAGTTCTTC

v_call: TRBV19
clone_size: NA
d_call: TRBD2
j_call: TRBJ2-7
cdr3_aa: CASSRLASSLLEQYF
cdr3_nt: TGTGCCAGTAGTAGACTAGCCTCCAGTCTGCTCGAGCAGTACTTC

v_call: TRBV15
clone_size: NA
d_call: TRBD1
j_call: TRBJ1-1
cdr3_aa: CATELDRAVGAFF
cdr3_nt: TGTGCCACCGAATTGGACAGGGCGGTAGGAGCTTTCTTT

v_call: TRBV5-4
clone_size: NA
d_call: TRBD1
j_call: TRBJ2-7
cdr3_aa: CASSLPGQPTYEQYF
cdr3_nt: TGTGCCAGCAGCCTCCCGGGACAGCCAACCTACGAGCAGTACTTC

v_call: TRBV7-2
clone_size: once
d_call: NA
j_call: TRBJ2-7
cdr3_aa: CASSPRDAYEQYF
cdr3_nt: TGTGCCAGCAGCCCCCGCGATGCCTACGAGCAGTACTTC

v_call: TRBV7-9
clone_size: NA
d_call: TRBD1
j_call: TRBJ2-3
cdr3_aa: CASSPRTGGSTDTQYF
cdr3_nt: TGTGCCAGCAGCCCCCGGACAGGGGGGAGTACAGATACGCAGTATTTT

v_call: TRBV19
clone_size: few
d_call: NA
j_call: TRBJ1-2
cdr3_aa: CASTRNYGYTF
cdr3_nt: TGTGCCAGTACCAGGAACTATGGCTACACCTTC